This T cell receptor (beta chain) derives from a study of T cells in localized non-small cell lung cancer. Profiled with immunoSEQ multiplex PCR; TCRdb holds only in-frame clones, not every one. The table has tens of thousands of clones, around 84% seen once; the top ten hold 1.3%. The V segment lost 5 bases and the J segment 5 bases; nucleotides outside the gene matches: 6. The CDR3 length is 15 residues. Germline V CDR1 and CDR2: KGHSH, LQKENI. This receptor was taken from a female donor older than 55 with stage I lung adenocarcinoma. This material consisted of peripheral blood, taken before any cancer treatment. The V and J genes are TRBV18 and TRBJ2-7, with 13 bases that match TRBD2. CDR3 amino acids: CASSSTSGGVHEQYF. Written as DNA, the CDR3 is TGTGCCAGCTCATCTACTAGCGGGGGGGTCCACGAGCAGTACTTC.